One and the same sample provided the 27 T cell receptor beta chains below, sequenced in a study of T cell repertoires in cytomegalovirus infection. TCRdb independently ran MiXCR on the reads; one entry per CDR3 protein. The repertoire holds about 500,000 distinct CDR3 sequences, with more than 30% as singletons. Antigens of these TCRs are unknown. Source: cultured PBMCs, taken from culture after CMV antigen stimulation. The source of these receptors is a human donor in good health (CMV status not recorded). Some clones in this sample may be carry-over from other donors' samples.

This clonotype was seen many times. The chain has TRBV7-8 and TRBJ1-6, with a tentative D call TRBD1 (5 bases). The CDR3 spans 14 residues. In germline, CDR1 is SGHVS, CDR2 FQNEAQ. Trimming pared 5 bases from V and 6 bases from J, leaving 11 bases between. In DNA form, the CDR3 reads TGTGCCAGCAGCCGGCTAGGGGCTAATTCACCCCTCCACTTT. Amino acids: CASSRLGANSPLHF.

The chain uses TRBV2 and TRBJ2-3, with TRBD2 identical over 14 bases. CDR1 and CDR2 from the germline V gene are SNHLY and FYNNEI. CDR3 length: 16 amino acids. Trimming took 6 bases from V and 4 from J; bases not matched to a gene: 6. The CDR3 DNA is TGTGCCAGCAGCCTGGGACTAGCGGGAGAGGCAGATACGCAGTATTTT. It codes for CASSLGLAGEADTQYF.

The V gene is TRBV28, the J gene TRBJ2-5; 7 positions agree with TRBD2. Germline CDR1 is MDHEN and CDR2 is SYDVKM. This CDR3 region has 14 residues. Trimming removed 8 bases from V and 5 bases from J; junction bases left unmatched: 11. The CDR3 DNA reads TGTGCCAGCTTCCCAAGGGCGGGAGCGGAGACCCAGTACTTC. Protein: CASFPRAGAETQYF. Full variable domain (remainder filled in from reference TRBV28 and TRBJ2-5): DVKVTQSSRYLVKRTGEKVFLECVQDMDHENMFWYRQDPGLGLRLIYFSYDVKMKEKGDIPEGYSVSREKKERFSLILESASTNQTSMYLCASFPRAGAETQYFGPGTRLLVL.

CDR3 in DNA: TGCAGCCTCCAACCGGGACAGGGGAACAATGAGCAGTTCTTC. The encoded protein is CSLQPGQGNNEQFF. The genes are TRBV29-1 and TRBJ2-1, with TRBD1 identical over 10 bases. Germline V gives CDR1 SQVTM, CDR2 ANQGSEA. The ends lost 8 bases at V and 5 bases at J; junction bases unmatched: 9. The CDR3 loop spans 14 amino acids.

The CDR3 region is CASSSGGIGGYTF. Here the CDR3 DNA reads TGTGCCAGCAGTTCAGGGGGAATTGGGGGCTACACCTTC. The chain uses TRBV28 and TRBJ1-2; 7 bases match TRBD1. The length of the CDR3 is 13 residues. CDR1 MDHEN and CDR2 SYDVKM come from the germline V gene. Germline trimming cut 4 bases from V and 8 bases from J; bases unmatched to any gene: 7.

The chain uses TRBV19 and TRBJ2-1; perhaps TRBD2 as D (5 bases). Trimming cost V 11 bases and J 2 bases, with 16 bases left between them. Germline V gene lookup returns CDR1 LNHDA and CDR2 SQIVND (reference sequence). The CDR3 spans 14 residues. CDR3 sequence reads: CAHNSGNPYNEQFF. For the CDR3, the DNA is TGTGCCCATAACTCGGGGAACCCCTACAATGAGCAGTTCTTC.

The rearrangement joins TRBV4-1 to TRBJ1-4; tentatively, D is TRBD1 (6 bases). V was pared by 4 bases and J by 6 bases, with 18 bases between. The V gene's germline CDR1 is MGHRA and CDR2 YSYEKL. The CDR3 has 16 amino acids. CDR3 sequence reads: CASSPQAGAGDEKLFF. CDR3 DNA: TGCGCCAGCAGCCCCCAGGCGGGGGCAGGGGATGAAAAACTGTTTTTT.

The DNA for the CDR3 is TGTGCCAGCAGCGCGGGGGGGTACTCCTACGAGCAGTACGTC. It is translated as CASSAGGYSYEQYV. The chain carries TRBV7-4 and TRBJ2-7; TRBD2 aligns across 9 bases. Per the germline V gene, CDR1 is SGHVT and CDR2 is SQSDAQ. V trimming: 5 bases; J trimming: 0 bases; junction bases outside the gene matches: 2. The CDR3 consists of 14 residues.

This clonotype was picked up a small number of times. CDR3 coding DNA: TGTGCCAGCAGCTTGGAAGGCCTCACCGGGGAGCTGTTTTTT. Its translation is CASSLEGLTGELFF. V usage is TRBV5-4 and J usage is TRBJ2-2; the D is unclear. The CDR3 covers 14 residues. Germline-derived CDR1 and CDR2 are SGHNT and YYREEE (reference sequence). The ends were cut back, 0 bases at V and 4 bases at J, with 7 bases in the middle.

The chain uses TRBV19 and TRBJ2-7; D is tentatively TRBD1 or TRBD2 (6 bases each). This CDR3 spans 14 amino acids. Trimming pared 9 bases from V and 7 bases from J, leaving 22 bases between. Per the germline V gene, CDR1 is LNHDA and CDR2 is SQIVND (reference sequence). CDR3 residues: CARKPGHRAGEQYV. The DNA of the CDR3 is TGTGCCAGAAAACCGGGACACCGAGCGGGTGAGCAGTACGTC.

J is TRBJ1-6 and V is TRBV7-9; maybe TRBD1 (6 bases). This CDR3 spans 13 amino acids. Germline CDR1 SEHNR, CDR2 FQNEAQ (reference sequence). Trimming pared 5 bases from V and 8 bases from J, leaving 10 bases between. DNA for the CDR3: TGTGCCAGCAGCCAACAGGGTGATTCACCCCTCCACTTT. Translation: CASSQQGDSPLHF.

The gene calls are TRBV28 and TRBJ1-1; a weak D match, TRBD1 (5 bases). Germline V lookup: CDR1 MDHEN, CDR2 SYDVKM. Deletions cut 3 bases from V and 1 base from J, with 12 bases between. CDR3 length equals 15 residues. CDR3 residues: CASSFRGAWNTEAFF. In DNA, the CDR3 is TGTGCCAGCAGTTTTCGCGGGGCATGGAACACTGAAGCTTTCTTT.

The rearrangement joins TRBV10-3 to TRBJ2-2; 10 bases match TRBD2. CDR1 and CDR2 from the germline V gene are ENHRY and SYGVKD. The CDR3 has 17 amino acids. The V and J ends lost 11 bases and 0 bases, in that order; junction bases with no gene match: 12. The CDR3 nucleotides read TGTGCCGCCAGGGGGCTAGCGGGGGAGGCGAACACCGGGGAGCTGTTTTTT. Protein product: CAARGLAGEANTGELFF.

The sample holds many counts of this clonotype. The CDR3 nucleotides are TGTGCCAGCAGCTCCCTCCTACTAGCTTTTGCCTACAATGAGCAGTTCTTC. Its protein is CASSSLLLAFAYNEQFF. The chain employs TRBV7-2 and TRBJ2-1, with D possibly TRBD2 on 6 matching bases. The germline CDR1 and CDR2 sequences are SGHTA and FQGNSA. The CDR3 length is 17 residues. The V gene lost 4 bases and the J gene lost 2 bases, with 18 bases spanning the gap.

This CDR3 is CASRGEYSYEQYF. Written as DNA, the CDR3 is TGTGCCAGTCGGGGAGAATACTCATACGAGCAGTACTTC. This rearrangement joins TRBV19 to TRBJ2-7, with D maybe TRBD2 (5 bases). From germline, CDR1 is LNHDA and CDR2 SQIVND (reference sequence). The V and J ends lost 8 bases and 4 bases respectively, with 15 bases between them. CDR3 length equals 13 residues.

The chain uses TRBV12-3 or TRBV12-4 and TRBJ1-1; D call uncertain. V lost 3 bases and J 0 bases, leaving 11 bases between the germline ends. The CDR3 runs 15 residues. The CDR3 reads CASSFFGKLNTEAFF. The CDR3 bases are TGTGCCAGCAGTTTTTTCGGCAAACTGAACACTGAAGCTTTCTTT.

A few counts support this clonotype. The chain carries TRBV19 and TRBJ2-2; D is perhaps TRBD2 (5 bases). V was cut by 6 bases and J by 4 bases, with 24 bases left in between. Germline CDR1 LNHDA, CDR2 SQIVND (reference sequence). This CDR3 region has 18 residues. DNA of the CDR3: TGTGCCAGTAGCCAAAACCCCGGGGTCGGTGTAAGCACCGGGGAGCTGTTTTTT. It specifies CASSQNPGVGVSTGELFF.

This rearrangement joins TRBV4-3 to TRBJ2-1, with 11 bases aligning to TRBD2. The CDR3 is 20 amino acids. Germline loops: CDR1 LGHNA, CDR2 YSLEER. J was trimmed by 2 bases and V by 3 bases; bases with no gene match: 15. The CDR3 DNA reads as TGCGCCAGCAGCCAGCCTACCTGGACTAGCGGGCTGCCGGCCTACAATGAGCAGTTCTTC. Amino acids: CASSQPTWTSGLPAYNEQFF.

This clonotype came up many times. CDR3 bases: TGTGCCAGCAGCTTAGAACCGCGGTGGAGGGCTGAAAAACTGTTTTTT. Protein: CASSLEPRWRAEKLFF. The V gene is TRBV7-2, the J gene TRBJ1-4; unclear D gene. Trimming took off 1 base at V and 7 bases at J, with 16 bases between the two ends. The CDR3 runs 16 residues. Germline CDR1 SGHTA, CDR2 FQGNSA.

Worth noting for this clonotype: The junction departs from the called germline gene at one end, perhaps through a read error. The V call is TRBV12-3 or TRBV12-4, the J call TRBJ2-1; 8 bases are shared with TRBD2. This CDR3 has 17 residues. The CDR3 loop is CASSPLRTIGRDKEQFF. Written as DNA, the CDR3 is TGTGCCAGCAGTCCTCTTAGGACTATCGGGAGGGACAAGGAGCAGTTCTTC.

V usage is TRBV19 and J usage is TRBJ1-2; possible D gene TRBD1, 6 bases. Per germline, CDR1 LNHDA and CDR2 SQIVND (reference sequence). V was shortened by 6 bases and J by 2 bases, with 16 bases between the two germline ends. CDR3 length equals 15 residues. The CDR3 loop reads CASSKLQGSNYGYTF. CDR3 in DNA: TGTGCCAGTAGCAAATTACAGGGATCAAACTATGGCTACACCTTC.

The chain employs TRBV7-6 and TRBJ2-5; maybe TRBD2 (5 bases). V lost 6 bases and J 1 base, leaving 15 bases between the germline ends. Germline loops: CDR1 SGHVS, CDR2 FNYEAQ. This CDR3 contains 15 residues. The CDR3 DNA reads TGTGCCAGCAGTCCTCTACTAGGAGGCCAAGAGACCCAGTACTTC. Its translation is CASSPLLGGQETQYF.

DNA for the CDR3: TGTGCCAGCAGGTTTACCCTCTCGGATGGGACAGGGGGGGACGAGCAGTACTTC. It encodes CASRFTLSDGTGGDEQYF. This chain uses TRBV6-6 with TRBJ2-7; TRBD1 agrees at 11 bases. CDR1 and CDR2 from the germline V gene are MNHNY and SVGAGI (reference sequence). The CDR3 has 18 residues. V lost 6 bases to trimming and J lost 5 bases; unmatched junction nucleotides: 18.

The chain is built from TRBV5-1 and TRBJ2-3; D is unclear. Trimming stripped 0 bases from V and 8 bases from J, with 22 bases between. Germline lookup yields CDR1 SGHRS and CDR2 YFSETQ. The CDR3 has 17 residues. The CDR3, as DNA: TGCGCCAGCAGCTTGGCCTCTTTTTTCTCCCAGGCTCGTACGCAGTATTTT. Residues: CASSLASFFSQARTQYF.

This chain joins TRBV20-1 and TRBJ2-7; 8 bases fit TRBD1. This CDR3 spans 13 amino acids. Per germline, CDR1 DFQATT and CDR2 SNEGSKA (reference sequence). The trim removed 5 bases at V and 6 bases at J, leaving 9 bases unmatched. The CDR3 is CSAVTGGFIEQYF. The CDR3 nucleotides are TGCAGTGCTGTCACAGGGGGGTTTATCGAGCAGTACTTC.

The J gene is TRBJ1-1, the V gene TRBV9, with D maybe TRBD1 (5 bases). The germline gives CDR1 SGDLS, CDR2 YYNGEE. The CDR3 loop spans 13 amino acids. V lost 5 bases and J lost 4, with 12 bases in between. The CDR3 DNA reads TGTGCCAGCAGTGGAGGGACTAGCACTGAAGCTTTCTTT. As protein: CASSGGTSTEAFF.

In nucleotides, the CDR3 is TGTGCCAGCGCCGGGGGGAAGGGGGCGTTGGGTGAGCAGTACTTC. It codes for CASAGGKGALGEQYF. The chain is built from TRBV12-3 or TRBV12-4 and TRBJ2-7; D could derive from TRBD1 or TRBD2 (7 bases each). V shed 8 bases and J shed 7 bases, with 24 bases lying between them. The CDR3 extends over 15 amino acids.